These 32 T cell receptor beta chains share one sample of origin, sequenced in a study of cytomegalovirus exposure and HLA in healthy donors. PCR employed 60 Vbeta and 13 Jbeta primers. Profiled with immunoSEQ multiplex PCR; TCRdb holds only in-frame clones, not every one. The data show about 160,000 clones, approximately 84% seen once. Sequenced input: PBMCs. These receptors were taken from a man aged 18 to 29 in good health and CMV-seropositive.

V and J are TRBV7-2 and TRBJ1-2, with D perhaps TRBD1 (5 bases). The V and J ends lost 3 bases and 3 bases respectively, with 8 bases between them. CDR3 size: 13 residues. From germline, CDR1 is SGHTA and CDR2 FQGNSA. The CDR3 sequence: CASSLTTDYGYTF. In nucleotides, the CDR3 is TGTGCCAGCAGCTTGACGACAGACTATGGCTACACCTTC.

This rearrangement joins TRBV7-6 to TRBJ2-2; 11 bases are shared with TRBD2. The CDR3 contains 15 residues. Germline-derived CDR1 and CDR2 are SGHVS and FNYEAQ. J lost 6 bases, V lost 5 bases, and 5 bases had no gene match. The CDR3 region is CASSISGGAPGELFF. CDR3 DNA sequence: TGTGCCAGCAGCATTAGCGGGGGGGCCCCCGGGGAGCTGTTTTTT.

The V gene is TRBV6-5, the J gene TRBJ2-7, with TRBD1 matching over 8 bases. CDR3 size: 15 residues. From germline, CDR1 is MNHEY and CDR2 SVGAGI. Trimming cost V 0 bases and J 2 bases; bases outside gene matches: 3. In DNA, the CDR3 is TGTGCCAGCAGTTACTCTGGACAGGGAACCTACGAGCAGTACTTC. Residues: CASSYSGQGTYEQYF.

This chain joins TRBV6-5 and TRBJ2-1, with 8 bases fitting TRBD1. The germline V gene encodes CDR1 MNHEY and CDR2 SVGAGI. CDR3 length equals 15 residues. J gave up 4 bases and V 6 bases, and 8 bases lay outside the gene matches. Here the CDR3 DNA reads TGTGCCAGCAGGGAGGGACAGGTGCGTTACAATGAGCAGTTCTTC. It codes for CASREGQVRYNEQFF.

The V and J genes are TRBV7-3 and TRBJ2-1, with a possible D match to TRBD1 (6 bases). The germline V gene encodes CDR1 SGHTA and CDR2 FQGTGA. Trimming shortened V by 0 bases and J by 0 bases, and 6 bases separated the two germline ends. The CDR3 length is 15 residues. Written as DNA, the CDR3 is TGTGCCAGCAGCTTAACAGGGGGCTCCTACAATGAGCAGTTCTTC. It yields the protein CASSLTGGSYNEQFF. Full variable domain (missing parts from reference TRBV7-3 and TRBJ2-1): GAGVSQTPSNKVTEKGKYVELRCDPISGHTALYWYRQSLGQGPEFLIYFQGTGAADDSGLPNDRFFAVRPEGSVSTLKIQRTERGDSAVYLCASSLTGGSYNEQFFGPGTRLTVL.

The chain couples TRBV5-4 to TRBJ2-3, with D possibly matching TRBD2 (5 bases). The germline CDR1 and CDR2 sequences are SGHNT and YYREEE (reference sequence). The length of the CDR3 is 13 residues. V lost 4 bases and J 4 bases, leaving 10 bases between the germline ends. The CDR3 DNA follows: TGTGCCAGCAGCCCGGACTGGTCAGATACGCAGTATTTT. This gives the protein CASSPDWSDTQYF.

The chain carries TRBV6-6 and TRBJ1-6; D not resolved. Between the trimmed V and J ends, which lost 6 bases and 4 bases, there was a span of 4 bases. CDR3 length: 12 residues. Germline V gene data show CDR1 as MNHNY and CDR2 as SVGAGI (reference sequence). CDR3 sequence: CASSPYNSPLHF. In DNA form, the CDR3 reads TGTGCCAGCAGCCCATATAATTCACCCCTCCACTTT.

CDR3 sequence: CASSVEGGTGGSAEAFF. Written as DNA, the CDR3 is TGTGCCAGCAGCGTAGAGGGAGGGACAGGGGGCTCTGCTGAAGCTTTCTTT. The rearrangement links TRBV9 to TRBJ1-1, with TRBD1 matching 12 bases. V was pared by 0 bases and J by 6 bases, with 9 bases of the junction left unmatched. The CDR3 has 17 residues. The V gene's germline CDR1 is SGDLS and CDR2 YYNGEE.

The CDR3 nucleotides are TGCGCCAGCAGCCAGGGGACACAGAATCAGCCCCAGCATTTT. Translating gives CASSQGTQNQPQHF. The chain carries TRBV4-1 and TRBJ1-5, with D maybe TRBD1 (6 bases). Trimming removed 3 bases from V and 4 bases from J, with 10 bases in between. CDR1 and CDR2 from the germline V gene are MGHRA and YSYEKL. The CDR3 length is 14 residues.

The V and J genes are TRBV5-1 and TRBJ1-4; D call uncertain. The germline V and J ends were trimmed by 4 bases and 8 bases, with 12 bases remaining between them. The CDR3 runs to 13 residues. Germline V gives CDR1 SGHRS, CDR2 YFSETQ. Here the CDR3 DNA reads TGCGCCAGCAGCCCAGTTTTGGGCGAAAAACTGTTTTTT. It encodes CASSPVLGEKLFF.

The J gene is TRBJ1-3, the V gene TRBV6-6; tentative D call: TRBD1 (5 bases). Trimming removed 5 bases from V and 0 bases from J, with 8 bases in between. Germline-derived CDR1 and CDR2 are MNHNY and SVGAGI (reference sequence). The CDR3 loop spans 14 amino acids. The CDR3 DNA follows: TGTGCCAGCAGTCGGGGGAGCTCTGGAAACACCATATATTTT. Encoded protein: CASSRGSSGNTIYF.

This chain joins TRBV6-1 and TRBJ1-5; 8 bases match TRBD1. Trimming removed 2 bases from V and 0 bases from J; junction bases left unmatched: 12. This CDR3 region has 19 residues. Looked up from germline, CDR1 is MNHNS and CDR2 is SASEGT. The CDR3 protein is CASSEKPVQGAISNQPQHF. The CDR3 coding sequence is TGTGCCAGCAGTGAAAAGCCCGTCCAGGGGGCTATTAGCAATCAGCCCCAGCATTTT.

V and J are TRBV6-5 and TRBJ2-2; 7 positions match TRBD1. The length of the CDR3 is 15 residues. Germline V gene lookup returns CDR1 MNHEY and CDR2 SVGAGI. The junction had 6 bases not matched to a gene; V was cut back by 4 bases and J by 4 bases. The chain's CDR3 is CASSSGTEVTGELFF. Here the CDR3 DNA reads TGTGCCAGCAGTTCCGGGACAGAAGTCACCGGGGAGCTGTTTTTT.

As regards this clone: The sample has other DNA sequences that encode this CDR3 too. V is TRBV5-1 and J is TRBJ2-7; 8 nucleotides align to TRBD1. This CDR3 region has 14 residues. With 0 bases clipped from V and 4 bases from J, the junction kept 3 bases outside the gene matches. Germline loops: CDR1 SGHRS, CDR2 YFSETQ. The CDR3 protein is CASSLGQGAYEQYF. The CDR3 region has the DNA TGCGCCAGCAGCTTGGGCCAGGGGGCGTACGAGCAGTACTTC. Together with reference TRBV5-1 and TRBJ2-7, the CDR3 gives the full variable domain: KAGVTQTPRYLIKTRGQQVTLSCSPISGHRSVSWYQQTPGQGLQFLFEYFSETQRNKGNFPGRFSGRQFSNSRSEMNVSTLELGDSALYLCASSLGQGAYEQYFGPGTRLTVT.

The chain couples TRBV19 to TRBJ1-3; D perhaps matches TRBD1 (5 bases). The CDR3 has 16 residues. The V and J ends lost 4 bases and 4 bases respectively, with 17 bases between them. The germline V gene encodes CDR1 LNHDA and CDR2 SQIVND (reference sequence). The CDR3 DNA reads as TGTGCCAGTAGTAAAGGGGTTGAGGTGTCGGGAAACACCATATATTTT. Translated: CASSKGVEVSGNTIYF.

The rearrangement uses TRBV19 and TRBJ2-7, with 11 bases identical to TRBD1. In germline, CDR1 is LNHDA, CDR2 SQIVND (reference sequence). The V and J ends lost 4 bases and 3 bases, in that order; junction bases with no gene match: 2. There are 14 residues in the CDR3. The CDR3 region has the DNA TGTGCCAGTAGTAAGGGACAGGGGGTCTACGAGCAGTACTTC. It encodes CASSKGQGVYEQYF. Together with reference TRBV19 and TRBJ2-7, the CDR3 gives the full variable domain: DGGITQSPKYLFRKEGQNVTLSCEQNLNHDAMYWYRQDPGQGLRLIYYSQIVNDFQKGDIAEGYSVSREKKESFPLTVTSAQKNPTAFYLCASSKGQGVYEQYFGPGTRLTVT.

V and J are TRBV7-2 and TRBJ2-7, with D maybe TRBD2 (6 bases). This CDR3 is 15 amino acids long. In germline, CDR1 is SGHTA, CDR2 FQGNSA. Trimming took off 2 bases at V and 2 bases at J, with 13 bases between the two ends. DNA for the CDR3: TGTGCCAGCAGCTTATTTGGCGGGGCCACCTACGAGCAGTACTTC. Protein: CASSLFGGATYEQYF.

This rearrangement joins TRBV9 to TRBJ1-6, with TRBD1 as a possible D gene (5 bases). Germline CDR1 reads SGDLS; CDR2 reads YYNGEE. The V and J ends lost 4 bases and 7 bases respectively, with 15 bases between them. The CDR3 covers 15 residues. The CDR3 here is CASSPGGGLNSPLHF. DNA of the CDR3: TGTGCCAGCAGCCCAGGCGGGGGGTTGAATTCACCCCTCCACTTT. Combining the CDR3 with reference TRBV9 and TRBJ1-6 gives the whole variable domain DSGVTQTPKHLITATGQRVTLRCSPRSGDLSVYWYQQSLDQGLQFLIQYYNGEERAKGNILERFSAQQFPDLHSELNLSSLELGDSALYFCASSPGGGLNSPLHFGNGTRLTVT.

This CDR3 is CASSDRYYEQYF. CDR3 nucleotide sequence: TGTGCCAGCAGTGACAGATACTACGAGCAGTACTTC. The chain combines TRBV2 with TRBJ2-7; D unresolved. CDR3 size: 12 residues. Trimming removed 3 bases at V and 3 bases at J, with 6 bases between. Germline V gene lookup returns CDR1 SNHLY and CDR2 FYNNEI.

This clone came up a few times. The chain employs TRBV7-8 and TRBJ1-3; no reliable D call. This CDR3 is 13 amino acids long. V lost 3 bases, J lost 6 bases, and 9 bases lay in between. Germline V lookup: CDR1 SGHVS, CDR2 FQNEAQ. CDR3 sequence reads: CASSLAGLNTIYF. The CDR3 DNA reads TGTGCCAGCAGCTTGGCGGGCCTAAACACCATATATTTT.

V and J are TRBV6-5 and TRBJ1-1; D possibly corresponds to TRBD1 (5 bases). Trimming pared 5 bases from V and 4 bases from J, leaving 14 bases between. CDR3 length: 14 residues. Germline loops: CDR1 MNHEY, CDR2 SVGAGI. In DNA form, the CDR3 reads TGTGCCAGCAGTCTAGGGGCTTTGAGCACTGAAGCTTTCTTT. Its protein product is CASSLGALSTEAFF.

This chain connects TRBV18 to TRBJ2-3; 13 nucleotides match TRBD2. This CDR3 contains 15 residues. CDR1 and CDR2 (germline): KGHSH, LQKENI. V shed 6 bases, J shed 3 bases, and the junction held 3 bases outside the gene matches. The CDR3 DNA reads TGTGCCAGCTCTCAGGGACTAGCGGGGACAGATACGCAGTATTTT. Its protein product is CASSQGLAGTDTQYF.

This chain joins TRBV9 and TRBJ2-1; the match to TRBD2 covers 10 bases. Germline assignment: CDR1 SGDLS and CDR2 YYNGEE. The V gene end was trimmed by 0 bases and the J gene end by 5 bases; junction bases not matched to a gene: 8. The CDR3 loop spans 17 amino acids. CDR3 region: CASSVARSGGENNEQFF. CDR3 nucleotide sequence: TGTGCCAGCAGCGTAGCTAGGAGCGGGGGGGAGAACAATGAGCAGTTCTTC.

V and J are TRBV5-1 and TRBJ2-5; TRBD2 might be the D (5 bases). The germline V gene has CDR1 SGHRS and CDR2 YFSETQ. The CDR3 is made up of 14 amino acids. The V gene lost 4 bases and the J gene lost 8 bases, with 18 bases spanning the gap. The CDR3: CASSQLPVRETQYF. CDR3 DNA sequence: TGCGCCAGCAGCCAGCTACCTGTCCGGGAAACCCAGTACTTC.

The V call is TRBV5-1, the J call TRBJ1-1, with a possible D match to TRBD1 (6 bases). CDR1 is SGHRS and CDR2 is YFSETQ in the germline V gene. The V end was cut by 0 bases, the J end by 1 base, with 16 bases between. This CDR3 has 17 residues. Written as DNA, the CDR3 is TGCGCCAGCAGCTTGGTAGGATTGGGACAAACGAACACTGAAGCTTTCTTT. Its protein product is CASSLVGLGQTNTEAFF.

The genes are TRBV5-4 and TRBJ2-1; D is perhaps TRBD2 (5 bases). Between the trimmed V and J ends, which lost 5 bases and 0 bases, there was a span of 6 bases. Germline V gene sequence: CDR1 SGHNT, CDR2 YYREEE (reference sequence). The CDR3 has 13 amino acids. This CDR3 reads CASSSASYNEQFF. DNA for the CDR3: TGTGCCAGCAGTAGCGCCTCCTACAATGAGCAGTTCTTC.

In this sample, this clone turned up once. V gene TRBV18 combines with J gene TRBJ1-4; TRBD1 aligns across 8 bases. CDR3 length: 15 amino acids. Germline CDR1 reads KGHSH; CDR2 reads LQKENI. V lost 4 bases and J lost 7; bases outside the gene matches: 8. The CDR3 nucleotides read TGTGCCAGCTCACAAATGGACAGGGTGATTGAAAAACTGTTTTTT. This translates into CASSQMDRVIEKLFF.

This chain connects TRBV7-9 to TRBJ1-1; D remains ambiguous. V shed 5 bases and J shed 4 bases, with 11 bases lying between them. CDR1 is SEHNR, CDR2 FQNEAQ, per germline (reference sequence). The CDR3 spans 13 residues. The CDR3: CASSPRDSTEAFF. The DNA for the CDR3 is TGTGCCAGCAGCCCACGAGACTCCACTGAAGCTTTCTTT. Looking up the rest from reference TRBV7-9 and TRBJ1-1 gives the full variable domain: DTGVSQNPRHKITKRGQNVTFRCDPISEHNRLYWYRQTLGQGPEFLTYFQNEAQLEKSRLLSDRFSAERPKGSFSTLEIQRTEQGDSAMYLCASSPRDSTEAFFGQGTRLTVV.

The chain links TRBV29-1 to TRBJ1-1; TRBD1 might be the D (6 bases). The V and J ends lost 0 bases and 1 base respectively, with 9 bases between them. Germline V lookup: CDR1 SQVTM, CDR2 ANQGSEA. The length of the CDR3 is 14 residues. CDR3 amino acids: CSVEDWTENTEAFF. The CDR3 DNA follows: TGCAGCGTTGAAGACTGGACAGAGAACACTGAAGCTTTCTTT.

This clone appeared once. The chain employs TRBV5-1 and TRBJ2-5; 9 nucleotides match TRBD2. With V trimmed by 1 base and J by 5 bases, 6 bases remained unmatched. This CDR3 has 15 amino acids. Germline values: CDR1 SGHRS, CDR2 YFSETQ. The CDR3 DNA follows: TGCGCCAGCAGCTTGAGCGGGGGGTTCTCGGAGACCCAGTACTTC. Its protein is CASSLSGGFSETQYF.

The CDR3: CASSQDSGRGYEQYF. The CDR3, as DNA: TGCGCCAGCAGCCAAGATAGTGGCAGGGGCTACGAGCAGTACTTC. The chain has TRBV4-3 and TRBJ2-5, with D perhaps matching TRBD1 (6 bases). The assigned J gene may be wrong: the sequence end matches TRBJ2-7 better. The CDR3 extends over 15 amino acids. The germline V gene encodes CDR1 LGHNA and CDR2 YSLEER.

The chain couples TRBV27 to TRBJ2-7; no clear D. CDR1 is MNHEY, CDR2 SMNVEV, per germline (reference sequence). Trimming shortened V by 3 bases and J by 5 bases, and 14 bases separated the two germline ends. The CDR3 is 14 residues long. CDR3: CASSFAPEAHEQYF. The CDR3 DNA reads TGTGCCAGCAGTTTTGCTCCCGAGGCGCACGAGCAGTACTTC.